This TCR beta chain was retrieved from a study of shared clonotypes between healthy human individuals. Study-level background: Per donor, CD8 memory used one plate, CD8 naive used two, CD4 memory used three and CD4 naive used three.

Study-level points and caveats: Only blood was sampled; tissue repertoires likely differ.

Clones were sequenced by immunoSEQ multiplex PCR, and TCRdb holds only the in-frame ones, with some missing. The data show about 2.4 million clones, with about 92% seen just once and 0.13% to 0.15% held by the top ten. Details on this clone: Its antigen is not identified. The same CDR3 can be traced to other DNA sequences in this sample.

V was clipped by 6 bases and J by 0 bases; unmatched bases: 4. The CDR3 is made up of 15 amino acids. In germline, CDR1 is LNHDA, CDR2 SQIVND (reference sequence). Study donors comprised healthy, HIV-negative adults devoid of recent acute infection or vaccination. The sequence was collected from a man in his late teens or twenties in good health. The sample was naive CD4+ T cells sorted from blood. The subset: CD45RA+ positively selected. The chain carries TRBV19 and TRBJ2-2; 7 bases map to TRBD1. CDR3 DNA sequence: TGTGCCAGTAGCACCGGGACAGCGAACACCGGGGAGCTGTTTTTT. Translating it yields CASSTGTANTGELFF.